This T cell receptor beta chain appears in the sequencing data of a study of blood T cell repertoires in COVID-19. Looking at the study overall: Acute-phase and convalescent COVID-19 samples originated in the United States, Italy and Spain. Sample material is recorded as cDNA or gDNA derived from T cells, B-cell-depleted T cells, or PBMCs.

The V gene end was trimmed by 0 bases and the J gene end by 6 bases; junction bases not matched to a gene: 4. Germline values: CDR1 LNHDA, CDR2 SQIVND (reference sequence). CDR3 length: 15 amino acids. In the authors' workflow: Amplification of reference gene primers was used by the study to estimate nucleated cell counts. Data came from immunoSEQ multiplex PCR; TCRdb stores just in-frame clones and leaves some out. Clonal size and the V and J genes are those of that table, whereas D and trimming came from the DNA. The sample gives 150,000 or so clones, about 82% of which show up once; about 3.2% is in the top ten.

The chain has TRBV19 and TRBJ2-2, with 7 bases fitting TRBD2. The material sequenced was peripheral blood. This receptor was taken from a woman aged 40 to 50 with active or convalescent COVID-19. CDR3 sequence: CASSIDGRRAGELFF. CDR3 DNA: TGTGCCAGTAGTATAGACGGGAGGCGAGCCGGGGAGCTGTTTTTT.